The clone carrying this T cell receptor beta chain was seen more than once but under ten times. During its preparation, the TCRbeta library received unique molecular identifiers. One entry per CDR3 protein, called by TCRdb with MiXCR from the PCR reads. Counted here are about 600,000 distinct CDR3 sequences, roughly 23% occurring once; the ten biggest clones make up 13% to 15%. Germline V gene data show CDR1 as SQVTM and CDR2 as ANQGSEA. V was pared by 4 bases and J by 5 bases, with 10 bases of the junction left unmatched. The CDR3 loop spans 15 amino acids. The record originates from a study of T-cell reconstitution after alpha-beta-depleted transplantation in children.

The sequence was obtained from a boy in the first two years of life who had a stem cell transplant for acute myeloid leukemia, so the T cells may come from the graft donor. This chain joins TRBV29-1 and TRBJ2-5, with TRBD2 matching 10 bases. The sequencing used PBMCs, mostly from graft donor cells, collected 360 days after TCRalphabeta/CD19-depleted stem cell transplant. The CDR3 DNA follows: TGCAGCGTTGGAAAACGAGCGGGGGGGCTGGAGACCCAGTACTTC. It codes for CSVGKRAGGLETQYF. The variable domain in full, completed from reference TRBV29-1 and TRBJ2-5, reads SAVISQKPSRDICQRGTSLTIQCQVDSQVTMMFWYRQQPGQSLTLIATANQGSEATYESGFVIDKFPISRPNLTFSTLTVSNMSPEDSSIYLCSVGKRAGGLETQYFGPGTRLLVL.